Below are 9 T cell receptor beta chains sequenced from a single sample in a study of CXCR3-negative and CXCR3-positive naive CD8 T cells. Findings and caveats of the study: The TRB CDR3s that CXCR3-positive naive cells carried were more hydrophobic than those of CXCR3-negative naive cells.

In preparing the TRB cDNA libraries, 5' RACE with UMI labels was used. TCRdb reanalyzed the 5' RACE reads, giving one entry per CDR3 protein sequence and no DNA. The table gives 75,000 to 90,000 distinct CDR3 sequences; the top ten clones make up roughly 0.64% of it. These receptors' targets are unknown. The sequencing input was naive CXCR3+ CD8+ T cells from blood. Documented subset: CD45RO-CCR7+CD27+CD95- naive CD8+ T cells expressing CXCR3 (TNR3+). Receptors originate from a human donor in good health. Some clones in this sample may be carry-over from other donors' samples.

The V gene is TRBV25-1, the J gene TRBJ2-7; TCRdb's D call of TRBD1 is untestable without DNA. The CDR3 sequence is 12 residues long. Germline CDR1 reads MGHDK; CDR2 reads SYGVNS. CDR3 sequence: CASSEGQHEQYF.

The gene calls are TRBV20-1 and TRBJ2-2. The CDR3 extends over 11 amino acids. Germline loops: CDR1 DFQATT, CDR2 SNEGSKA (reference sequence). CDR3 in amino acids: CSAMGDGELFF.

J is TRBJ2-7 and V is TRBV13; TCRdb outputs TRBD1, but without DNA this stays unchecked. The CDR3 covers 14 residues. Germline lookup yields CDR1 PRHDT and CDR2 FYEKMQ (reference sequence). CDR3 sequence reads: CASSLAATAYEQYF.

The chain links TRBV7-6 to TRBJ1-4. The CDR3 sequence is 16 residues long. Germline CDR1 reads SGHVS; CDR2 reads FNYEAQ. CDR3: CASSSNPVATNEKLFF.

The V call is TRBV5-6, the J call TRBJ2-7. CDR3 length: 14 residues. The V gene's germline CDR1 is SGHDT and CDR2 YYEEEE. Here the CDR3 reads CASSLGRGSYEQYF.

The V call is TRBV12-3 or TRBV12-4, the J call TRBJ2-1. The CDR3 is made up of 13 amino acids. The CDR3 reads CASSITRTDEQFF.

The chain carries TRBV29-1 and TRBJ1-4; TCRdb's assignment of TRBD1 cannot be checked, as there is no DNA. CDR1 is SQVTM and CDR2 is ANQGSEA in the germline V gene. This CDR3 is built from 14 residues. CDR3 in amino acids: CSVDPGTPNEKLFF.

The chain joins TRBV7-9 to TRBJ2-1; TCRdb calls TRBD1, which cannot be checked without DNA. In germline, CDR1 is SEHNR, CDR2 FQNEAQ (reference sequence). This CDR3 has 13 amino acids. CDR3 amino acids: CASSLGRGVEQFF.

J is TRBJ2-7 and V is TRBV28. The CDR3 sequence is 14 residues long. The germline gives CDR1 MDHEN, CDR2 SYDVKM. The CDR3 loop reads CASSLPTGPYEQYF.